What follows are 26 T cell receptor beta chains derived from one specimen sequenced in a study of blood T cells in healthy people across ages. It was with a sample-barcoded 5' primer and a J-beta primer mix that a second PCR of roughly 6 to 12 cycles was run. TCRdb passed the 5' RACE reads through MiXCR, listing each CDR3 protein once. The sample carries 700,000 to 850,000 distinct CDR3 sequences, 50% to 65% recorded once. Sequencing was carried out using blood. The origin of the receptors is a man older than 75 in good health.

This chain connects TRBV5-1 to TRBJ2-2; possibly TRBD1 for D (6 bases). The germline V gene encodes CDR1 SGHRS and CDR2 YFSETQ. Trimming removed 3 bases from V and 6 bases from J, with 9 bases in between. The CDR3 consists of 13 residues. CDR3 DNA sequence: TGCGCCAGCAGCTCACAGGGCCCCGGGGAGCTGTTTTTT. Residues: CASSSQGPGELFF. Full variable domain (missing parts from reference TRBV5-1 and TRBJ2-2): KAGVTQTPRYLIKTRGQQVTLSCSPISGHRSVSWYQQTPGQGLQFLFEYFSETQRNKGNFPGRFSGRQFSNSRSEMNVSTLELGDSALYLCASSSQGPGELFFGEGSRLTVL.

This clonotype was seen more than once but under ten times. This chain joins TRBV2 and TRBJ2-6; the D gene is possibly TRBD2 (5 bases). The CDR3 has 16 amino acids. Trimming shortened V by 4 bases and J by 2 bases, and 12 bases separated the two germline ends. Looked up from germline, CDR1 is SNHLY and CDR2 is FYNNEI. The CDR3: CASSGYGEPGANVLTF. As DNA, the CDR3 is TGTGCCAGCAGTGGTTACGGGGAACCTGGGGCCAACGTCCTGACTTTC.

The rearrangement links TRBV6-1 to TRBJ2-3, with 8 bases lining up with TRBD2. Germline V gene sequence: CDR1 MNHNS, CDR2 SASEGT. CDR3 length equals 18 residues. With 0 bases clipped from V and 0 bases from J, the junction kept 8 bases outside the gene matches. The CDR3 spells CASSEAWASGPSTDTQYF. The DNA for the CDR3 is TGTGCCAGCAGTGAAGCTTGGGCTAGCGGGCCTAGCACAGATACGCAGTATTTT.

This clonotype was observed a handful of times. V is TRBV20-1 and J is TRBJ2-4; a possible D gene is TRBD2 (6 bases). The J call could be wrong; TRBJ2-7 is a better fit for the DNA end. There are 13 residues in the CDR3. The V gene's germline CDR1 is DFQATT and CDR2 SNEGSKA (reference sequence). The CDR3 DNA sequence: TGCAGTGCTAGGTATAGCGGCCCCTACGAGCAGTACTTC. It encodes CSARYSGPYEQYF.

This clonotype was seen once. The junction does not match germline at one end; this may be a read error. The chain joins TRBV27 to TRBJ2-3; 11 bases are shared with TRBD2. This CDR3 is built from 14 residues. Germline values: CDR1 MNHEY, CDR2 SMNVEV (reference sequence). CDR3 in DNA: TGTACCAGCAGTTTAGCGGGAGGGCCGGGTACGCAGTATTTT. Translating gives CTSSLAGGPGTQYF.

The sample holds many counts of this clonotype. This chain joins TRBV28 and TRBJ2-7, with 13 bases identical to TRBD2. V lost 6 bases to trimming and J lost 3 bases; unmatched junction nucleotides: 8. This CDR3 has 16 amino acids. Germline CDR1 reads MDHEN; CDR2 reads SYDVKM. CDR3 sequence reads: CASSAHRLAGGYEQYF. As DNA, the CDR3 is TGTGCCAGCAGCGCCCATAGACTAGCGGGAGGCTACGAGCAGTACTTC.

The V gene is TRBV27, the J gene TRBJ2-7; D may be TRBD2 (6 bases). There are 16 residues in the CDR3. V was cut by 0 bases and J by 2 bases, with 14 bases left in between. The germline CDR1 and CDR2 sequences are MNHEY and SMNVEV (reference sequence). This CDR3 reads CASSLSVSGSAYEQYF. As DNA, the CDR3 is TGTGCCAGCAGTTTATCGGTAAGCGGGTCCGCCTACGAGCAGTACTTC.

The chain has TRBV5-1 and TRBJ1-5, with 8 positions matching TRBD1. Germline values: CDR1 SGHRS, CDR2 YFSETQ. The CDR3 has 14 residues. After removal of 3 bases from V and 5 bases from J, the junction contained 4 bases not matched to a gene. The CDR3 region is CASSSGQVDQPQHF. The CDR3 DNA reads as TGCGCCAGCAGCTCGGGACAGGTGGATCAGCCCCAGCATTTT.

The chain employs TRBV7-2 and TRBJ2-5, with D tentatively TRBD1 (6 bases). V was cut by 4 bases and J by 5 bases, with 11 bases left in between. CDR3 length: 13 residues. Germline CDR1 reads SGHTA; CDR2 reads FQGNSA. The CDR3 sequence: CASSSNRVETQYF. DNA of the CDR3: TGTGCCAGCAGCTCCAACAGGGTCGAGACCCAGTACTTC.

This clonotype was seen only once. V gene TRBV7-8 combines with J gene TRBJ1-1, with 7 bases that match TRBD1. V shed 8 bases and J 1 base; nucleotides not matched to a gene: 7. Germline V gene sequence: CDR1 SGHVS, CDR2 FQNEAQ. CDR3 length: 14 amino acids. DNA of the CDR3: TGTGCCAGCCACGTCCGGGACAGGAACACTGAAGCTTTCTTT. This translates into CASHVRDRNTEAFF.

The chain couples TRBV20-1 to TRBJ1-5; D perhaps matches TRBD1 (6 bases). V lost 0 bases and J 6 bases, leaving 18 bases between the germline ends. The CDR3 consists of 16 residues. Germline V gene sequence: CDR1 DFQATT, CDR2 SNEGSKA (reference sequence). The DNA for the CDR3 is TGCAGTGCTAGAGATGGTGGGGGAGGGGGTCTTCAGCCCCAGCATTTT. Translation: CSARDGGGGGLQPQHF.

The chain uses TRBV5-1 and TRBJ2-3; no clear D gene. The CDR3 sequence is 15 residues long. The V gene's germline CDR1 is SGHRS and CDR2 YFSETQ. The V end was cut by 1 base, the J end by 0 bases, with 9 bases between. DNA of the CDR3: TGCGCCAGCAGCTTGAAGACTCTTAGCACAGATACGCAGTATTTT. This gives the protein CASSLKTLSTDTQYF.

This clonotype occurred many times. This chain links TRBV11-2 with TRBJ2-3; unclear D gene. V lost 5 bases, J lost 14 bases, and 20 bases lay in between. The CDR3 spans 13 residues. The germline V gene has CDR1 SGHAT and CDR2 FQNNGV. CDR3 sequence (DNA): TGTGCCAGCAGCGTAGCCGGGTCCAGATACGCGTATTTT. As protein: CASSVAGSRYAYF.

The genes are TRBV7-2 and TRBJ2-4; D is perhaps TRBD1 or TRBD2 (5 bases each). V lost 1 base and J lost 13, with 20 bases in between. This CDR3 spans 15 amino acids. Germline loops: CDR1 SGHTA, CDR2 FQGNSA. The CDR3 sequence: CASSLEGRTESEQYF. Here the CDR3 DNA reads TGTGCCAGCAGCTTAGAGGGACGGACGGAAAGTGAGCAGTACTTC.

This chain links TRBV5-4 with TRBJ2-1; D remains ambiguous. The CDR3 loop spans 12 amino acids. V was pared by 4 bases and J by 5 bases, with 7 bases between. Germline CDR1 and CDR2: SGHNT and YYREEE (reference sequence). CDR3 bases: TGTGCCAGCAGCCGGAATCACAATGAGCAGTTCTTC. It encodes CASSRNHNEQFF.

V is TRBV6-5 and J is TRBJ2-4, with D tentatively TRBD1 (6 bases). The J call may be in error: the DNA end matches TRBJ2-7 better. This CDR3 is 14 amino acids long. Germline CDR1 reads MNHEY; CDR2 reads SVGAGI. CDR3 protein: CASSLRTEGYEQYF. The CDR3 DNA sequence: TGTGCCAGCAGTTTGCGGACAGAAGGCTACGAGCAGTACTTC.

Only a few counts were recorded for this clonotype. The gene calls are TRBV5-5 and TRBJ2-4, with 12 bases aligning to TRBD2. The V segment lost 3 bases and the J segment 8 bases; nucleotides outside the gene matches: 9. The CDR3 is made up of 16 amino acids. Germline V gene lookup returns CDR1 SGHKS and CDR2 YYEKEE (reference sequence). CDR3 loop: CASSSRLAGDEDIQYF. CDR3 sequence (DNA): TGTGCCAGCAGCTCTCGACTAGCGGGAGATGAGGACATTCAGTACTTC.

This clonotype was picked up a small number of times. CDR3 nucleotide sequence: TGCAGCGTTGAAGGCGGCCCGGAAATCTACGAGCAGTACTTC. Amino acid sequence: CSVEGGPEIYEQYF. This sequence joins TRBV29-1 and TRBJ2-7; D unresolved. The ends were cut back, 1 base at V and 3 bases at J, with 13 bases in the middle. The CDR3 totals 14 residues. Germline values: CDR1 SQVTM, CDR2 ANQGSEA.

This chain connects TRBV15 to TRBJ2-1; 14 bases are shared with TRBD2. CDR3 length: 16 residues. Trimming at V came to 3 bases and at J to 12 bases, leaving 10 bases not matched to a gene. Germline lookup yields CDR1 LNHNV and CDR2 YYDKDF (reference sequence). CDR3 DNA: TGTGCCACCAGCAGCCAGACTAGCGGGAGGGCGCCGGGGCAGTTCTTC. It yields the protein CATSSQTSGRAPGQFF.

The CDR3 DNA sequence: TGCAGCGCCACTGAGGGCACTAGATGGCAGTACTTC. It yields the protein CSATEGTRWQYF. This chain joins TRBV29-1 and TRBJ2-5; maybe TRBD2 (5 bases). Trimming shortened V by 7 bases and J by 11 bases, and 20 bases separated the two germline ends. The CDR3 contains 12 residues. Germline lookup yields CDR1 SQVTM and CDR2 ANQGSEA. The full variable domain, rest sourced from reference TRBV29-1 and TRBJ2-5, is SAVISQKPSRDICQRGTSLTIQCQVDSQVTMMFWYRQQPGQSLTLIATANQGSEATYESGFVIDKFPISRPNLTFSTLTVSNMSPEDSSIYLCSATEGTRWQYFGPGTRLLVL.

DNA of the CDR3: TGTGCCACCAGCAGCCCCCGGGCCTCAGCCAAAAACATTCAGTACTTC. It encodes CATSSPRASAKNIQYF. This chain links TRBV15 with TRBJ2-4; D is undetermined. V dropped 3 bases and J dropped 0 bases, with 12 bases sitting between them. The germline V gene encodes CDR1 LNHNV and CDR2 YYDKDF (reference sequence). The CDR3 loop spans 16 amino acids.

V and J are TRBV29-1 and TRBJ1-1; 9 bases are shared with TRBD1. Germline V CDR1 and CDR2: SQVTM, ANQGSEA. The CDR3 is made up of 15 amino acids. The V segment lost 5 bases and the J segment 4 bases; nucleotides outside the gene matches: 11. In nucleotides, the CDR3 is TGCAGCGTTCACACAAGACAGGGGGTAATCACTGAAGCTTTCTTT. Encoded protein: CSVHTRQGVITEAFF.

This clonotype appeared a few times. This chain uses TRBV30 with TRBJ2-4; D is unclear. The CDR3 totals 15 residues. The V end lost 0 bases, the J end lost 0 bases, and 9 bases lay between the germline ends. Germline CDR1 GTSNPN, CDR2 SVGIG (reference sequence). The CDR3 loop is CAWSVGVVAKNIQYF. Here the CDR3 DNA reads TGTGCCTGGAGTGTAGGCGTAGTAGCCAAAAACATTCAGTACTTC.

This clonotype was seen a handful of times. CDR3 amino acids: CASSLAGLAGGIYNEQFF. In DNA, the CDR3 is TGTGCCAGCAGTTTAGCTGGGCTAGCGGGGGGAATCTACAATGAGCAGTTCTTC. This sequence joins TRBV12-3 or TRBV12-4 and TRBJ2-1; 11 nucleotides agree with TRBD2. CDR3 size: 18 residues. Losses at the gene ends were 0 bases for V and 3 bases for J; bases not matched to a gene: 7.

V and J are TRBV5-1 and TRBJ2-7, with 13 nucleotides matching TRBD2. Germline V gene sequence: CDR1 SGHRS, CDR2 YFSETQ. The CDR3 covers 18 residues. J lost 5 bases, V lost 1 base, and 12 bases had no gene match. As DNA, the CDR3 is TGCGCCAGCAGCTTGACCGGGACTAGCGGGATGAAAACAAACGAGCAGTACTTC. Protein product: CASSLTGTSGMKTNEQYF. The full variable domain, with the rest looked up from reference TRBV5-1 and TRBJ2-7, is KAGVTQTPRYLIKTRGQQVTLSCSPISGHRSVSWYQQTPGQGLQFLFEYFSETQRNKGNFPGRFSGRQFSNSRSEMNVSTLELGDSALYLCASSLTGTSGMKTNEQYFGPGTRLTVT.

This clonotype was counted a few times. This chain joins TRBV7-8 and TRBJ1-2; a weak D match, TRBD1 (5 bases). The CDR3 loop spans 16 amino acids. Looked up from germline, CDR1 is SGHVS and CDR2 is FQNEAQ. The V gene lost 1 base and the J gene lost 4 bases, with 16 bases spanning the gap. Here the CDR3 reads CASSLGGWGTGYGYTF. The CDR3 DNA is TGTGCCAGCAGCTTAGGAGGGTGGGGCACAGGCTATGGCTACACCTTC.